This TCR beta chain emerged from a study of regulatory T cells in long-lasting Graves disease. Noted time point: newly diagnosed GD, antithyroid drugs for less than 3 months. Preparation of the TCR library used RNA extracted from PBMCs. According to the study, TCR beta libraries were built with iRepertoire HTBI primers and CDR3-region Arm-PCR. A single record per CDR3 protein comes from TCRdb applying MiXCR to the multiplex PCR reads. In the table there are roughly 380,000 distinct CDR3 sequences, 16% of which are singletons. CDR3 length: 17 residues. Germline V gene sequence: CDR1 MNHEY, CDR2 SVGEGT. The ends lost 0 bases at V and 5 bases at J; junction bases unmatched: 9. A further study also used this sample, focusing on T cells in Graves' hyperthyroidism and ophthalmopathy.

This chain links TRBV6-2 or TRBV6-3 with TRBJ2-1; 8 nucleotides align to TRBD1. This material consisted of peripheral blood mononuclear cells (PBMCs), taken at new diagnosis, from a patient treated with antithyroid drugs. The TCR comes from a man aged 35 to 55 with Graves disease. CDR3 in amino acids: CASSYSRGLNSNNEQFF. Here the CDR3 DNA reads TGTGCCAGCAGTTACTCCAGGGGGCTCAATTCTAACAATGAGCAGTTCTTC.